This is a list of T cell receptor beta chains from one sample in a study of shared clonotypes between healthy human individuals. Method: immunoSEQ multiplex PCR; TCRdb's copy keeps in-frame clones and lacks some. Of some 2,100,000 clones listed, more than 85% are singletons. The sample consisted of naive CD8+ T cells from PBMCs. The source of these receptors is a man aged 18 to 30 in good health. Some clones in this sample may be carry-over from other donors' samples. Both conserved end residues are part of each CDR3. Each record gives: D gene, V gene, J gene, clone size, CDR3 DNA, CDR3 protein. The D gene is left open where the match is weak. The listing skips clone size in some rows; elsewhere it reads once, few, many or a size class.

d_gene: TRBD2; v_gene: TRBV6-1; j_gene: TRBJ2-2; abundance: .; CDR3nt: TGTGCCACGGGCGGGAGAACGAACACCGGGGAGCTGTTTTTT; CDR3aa: CATGGRTNTGELFF
d_gene: .; v_gene: TRBV27; j_gene: TRBJ1-5; abundance: .; CDR3nt: TGTGCCAGCAGTTTTATGGGGCAGCCCCAGCATTTT; CDR3aa: CASSFMGQPQHF
d_gene: .; v_gene: TRBV29-1; j_gene: TRBJ1-1; abundance: .; CDR3nt: TGCAGCGTTTCCAGACCTCTACCGGGGGTGAACACTGAAGCTTTCTTT; CDR3aa: CSVSRPLPGVNTEAFF
d_gene: .; v_gene: TRBV27; j_gene: TRBJ1-1; abundance: .; CDR3nt: TGTGCCAGCAGTTTAGATGGGGACACTGAAGCTTTCTTT; CDR3aa: CASSLDGDTEAFF
d_gene: .; v_gene: TRBV27; j_gene: TRBJ1-5; abundance: .; CDR3nt: TGTGCCAGCAGCCTTACTAGCAATCAGCCCCAGCATTTT; CDR3aa: CASSLTSNQPQHF
d_gene: TRBD2; v_gene: TRBV6-5; j_gene: TRBJ2-2; abundance: .; CDR3nt: TGTGCCAGCAGTCGACTAGCGGGAGCCACCGGGGAGCTGTTTTTT; CDR3aa: CASSRLAGATGELFF
d_gene: TRBD2; v_gene: TRBV18; j_gene: TRBJ2-1; abundance: once; CDR3nt: TGTGCCAGCTCGCCGGGACTAGCGGGATTTTACAATGAGCAGTTCTTC; CDR3aa: CASSPGLAGFYNEQFF
d_gene: .; v_gene: TRBV27; j_gene: TRBJ2-5; abundance: .; CDR3nt: TGTGCCAGCAGTTCGCCGGCCACCGGGGACACCCAAGAGACCCAGTACTTC; CDR3aa: CASSSPATGDTQETQYF
d_gene: TRBD2; v_gene: TRBV7-9; j_gene: TRBJ2-5; abundance: .; CDR3nt: TGTGCCAGCAGCCTCGGGACTACGATCGTAGAGACCCAGTACTTC; CDR3aa: CASSLGTTIVETQYF
d_gene: .; v_gene: TRBV29-1; j_gene: TRBJ2-7; abundance: .; CDR3nt: TGCAGCGTTGCGGAGCCCTACGAGCAGTACTTC; CDR3aa: CSVAEPYEQYF
d_gene: TRBD2; v_gene: TRBV4-3; j_gene: TRBJ2-5; abundance: .; CDR3nt: TGCGCCAGCAGCCAAGACGGAAGCGGGAGGGGGCAAGAGACCCAGTACTTC; CDR3aa: CASSQDGSGRGQETQYF
d_gene: .; v_gene: TRBV30; j_gene: TRBJ1-5; abundance: .; CDR3nt: TGTGCCTGGAGTGTACTTGGAAATCAGCCCCAGCATTTT; CDR3aa: CAWSVLGNQPQHF
d_gene: .; v_gene: TRBV18; j_gene: TRBJ2-3; abundance: .; CDR3nt: TGTGCCAGCTCACCCCCCGGGGCGGGCGATACGCAGTATTTT; CDR3aa: CASSPPGAGDTQYF
d_gene: TRBD1; v_gene: TRBV6-1; j_gene: TRBJ2-7; abundance: .; CDR3nt: TGTGCCAGCAGTGATGGGCCCGGGACAGGGTTCGGAGAGCAGTACTTC; CDR3aa: CASSDGPGTGFGEQYF
d_gene: .; v_gene: TRBV7-9; j_gene: TRBJ2-7; abundance: .; CDR3nt: TGTGCCAGCAGCTTAGGGCCAGGAAACGAGCAGTACTTC; CDR3aa: CASSLGPGNEQYF
d_gene: .; v_gene: TRBV6-6; j_gene: TRBJ2-7; abundance: .; CDR3nt: TGTGCCAGCAGTTACTCACTAGGCGGGTACGAGCAGTACTTC; CDR3aa: CASSYSLGGYEQYF
d_gene: TRBD2; v_gene: TRBV7-3; j_gene: TRBJ2-1; abundance: .; CDR3nt: TGTGCCAGCAGCTCCTCTAGCGGAGACAATGAGCAGTTCTTC; CDR3aa: CASSSSSGDNEQFF
d_gene: .; v_gene: TRBV27; j_gene: TRBJ1-5; abundance: .; CDR3nt: TGTGCCAGCAGTTTGGGGGGGAGCAATCAGCCCCAGCATTTT; CDR3aa: CASSLGGSNQPQHF
d_gene: .; v_gene: TRBV5-6; j_gene: TRBJ1-6; abundance: .; CDR3nt: TGTGCCAGCAGCTTGAGTATCGGCAACTATTCACCCCTCCACTTT; CDR3aa: CASSLSIGNYSPLHF
d_gene: TRBD1; v_gene: TRBV27; j_gene: TRBJ1-6; abundance: .; CDR3nt: TGTGCCAGCAGTTCCGGGACAGGGGCATCACCCCTCCACTTT; CDR3aa: CASSSGTGASPLHF
d_gene: .; v_gene: TRBV28; j_gene: TRBJ1-1; abundance: few; CDR3nt: TGTGCCAGCAGTTTGTTGAACACTGAAGCTTTCTTT; CDR3aa: CASSLLNTEAFF
d_gene: .; v_gene: TRBV7-8; j_gene: TRBJ2-2; abundance: .; CDR3nt: TGTGCCAGCAGCTTCCGGGTCGGGGAGCTGTTTTTT; CDR3aa: CASSFRVGELFF
d_gene: TRBD2; v_gene: TRBV30; j_gene: TRBJ2-7; abundance: once; CDR3nt: TGTGCCTGGAGTTCCCTAGCGGGAACGGCCTACGAGCAGTACTTC; CDR3aa: CAWSSLAGTAYEQYF
d_gene: TRBD2; v_gene: TRBV7-6; j_gene: TRBJ2-1; abundance: .; CDR3nt: TGTGCCAGCAGCTTCCTAGAACCCGGGACTAGCGGTACTTACAATGAGCAGTTCTTC; CDR3aa: CASSFLEPGTSGTYNEQFF